What follows are 23 T cell receptor beta chains derived from one specimen sequenced in a study of OX40 agonist ivuxolimab in advanced cancers. Clones were sequenced by immunoSEQ multiplex PCR, and TCRdb holds only the in-frame ones, with some missing. The repertoire has around 45,000 clones, around nine tenths of them found once; the top ten carry approximately 0.97%. Source: CD4+ or CD8+ T cells sorted from blood, taken in a trial of the OX40 agonist ivuxolimab. The receptors here all came from an adult with an advanced solid tumor such as melanoma, head and neck, liver or kidney cancer.

This clone was picked up one time. The rearrangement uses TRBV6-6 and TRBJ1-3; D unclear. Germline V gives CDR1 MNHNY, CDR2 SVGAGI (reference sequence). With 6 bases removed from V and 0 bases from J, the gap between germline ends came to 15 bases. The CDR3 sequence is 16 residues long. In DNA, the CDR3 is TGTGCCAGCAGCCCATATTTTGCGGGCTCTGGAAACACCATATATTTT. Residues: CASSPYFAGSGNTIYF.

The rearrangement joins TRBV21-1 to TRBJ1-4. TRBV21-1 is a known pseudogene. There are 11 residues in the CDR3. The chain's CDR3 is CAKDGGEKLFF. Here the CDR3 DNA reads TGTGCCAAGGACGGGGGTGAAAAACTGTTTTTT.

V gene TRBV28 combines with J gene TRBJ2-3; 7 nucleotides line up with TRBD1. The CDR3 has 14 residues. Germline V gene lookup returns CDR1 MDHEN and CDR2 SYDVKM. Trimming took 6 bases from V and 2 from J; bases not matched to a gene: 5. CDR3 protein: CASRPTGPTDTQYF. The CDR3 DNA reads TGTGCCAGCAGACCGACAGGGCCCACAGATACGCAGTATTTT.

The chain recombines TRBV28 with TRBJ2-7; 9 bases agree with TRBD1. CDR1 and CDR2 from the germline V gene are MDHEN and SYDVKM. V was clipped by 3 bases and J by 3 bases; unmatched bases: 6. This CDR3 comprises 15 residues. The CDR3 coding sequence is TGTGCCAGCAGTTTTTCTCGACAGGGGGGCTACGAGCAGTACTTC. This gives the protein CASSFSRQGGYEQYF.

The chain uses TRBV30 and TRBJ2-4, with 8 bases aligning to TRBD1. The CDR3 extends over 13 amino acids. Per germline, CDR1 GTSNPN and CDR2 SVGIG (reference sequence). V lost 8 bases, J lost 0 bases, and 3 bases stayed unmatched. The CDR3 loop reads CAGQGIAKNIQYF. CDR3 in DNA: TGTGCCGGACAGGGTATAGCCAAAAACATTCAGTACTTC.

The rearrangement uses TRBV18 and TRBJ2-4; D might be TRBD2 (5 bases). Germline CDR1 and CDR2: KGHSH and LQKENI. The CDR3 runs 12 residues. V was trimmed by 6 bases and J by 9 bases, leaving 12 bases between them. The CDR3: CASSSAEAIQYF. As DNA, the CDR3 is TGTGCCAGCTCCTCGGCGGAGGCCATTCAGTACTTC.

The chain is built from TRBV18 and TRBJ2-7, with TRBD1 as a possible D gene (8 bases). The CDR3 has 12 residues. V lost 6 bases and J 6 bases, leaving 12 bases between the germline ends. Germline V CDR1 and CDR2: KGHSH, LQKENI. This chain's CDR3 is CASSNRGGEQYF. The CDR3 region has the DNA TGTGCCAGCTCGAACAGGGGGGGCGAGCAGTACTTC.

Written as DNA, the CDR3 is TGCAGTGCTCCCCTCAGGGATGGCTACACCTTC. Translated: CSAPLRDGYTF. The chain links TRBV20-1 to TRBJ1-2; D may be TRBD1 (5 bases). The V end was cut by 5 bases, the J end by 6 bases, with 10 bases between. CDR3 length equals 11 residues. Germline V lookup: CDR1 DFQATT, CDR2 SNEGSKA (reference sequence).

This chain joins TRBV11-3 and TRBJ2-3; 9 nucleotides align to TRBD2. J was trimmed by 3 bases and V by 4 bases; bases with no gene match: 8. This CDR3 has 16 residues. Germline V gene data show CDR1 as SGHNT and CDR2 as YENEEA. CDR3 amino acids: CASSSGTSGRTDTQYF. CDR3 sequence (DNA): TGTGCCAGCAGCTCGGGGACGAGCGGGAGGACAGATACGCAGTATTTT.

The rearrangement joins TRBV27 to TRBJ1-1, with D uncertain. Germline V gene lookup returns CDR1 MNHEY and CDR2 SMNVEV (reference sequence). V was clipped by 0 bases and J by 10 bases, with 12 bases between them. This CDR3 spans 13 amino acids. The CDR3 nucleotides read TGTGCCAGCAGTTTATCAGTTTATGAGGGAGCTTTCTTT. Translated: CASSLSVYEGAFF.

This chain uses TRBV7-3 with TRBJ2-2; D may be TRBD1 (5 bases). The CDR3 contains 14 residues. CDR1 SGHTA and CDR2 FQGTGA come from the germline V gene. V was clipped by 6 bases and J by 7 bases, with 15 bases between them. CDR3 DNA: TGTGCCAGCAGGCCGGCAGGGCAAAGCGGGGAGCTGTTTTTT. It specifies CASRPAGQSGELFF.

This clone has a single count. This rearrangement joins TRBV7-9 to TRBJ1-4; D might be TRBD1 (6 bases). Germline V gives CDR1 SEHNR, CDR2 FQNEAQ (reference sequence). The CDR3 runs to 18 residues. V lost 5 bases and J 0 bases, leaving 19 bases between the germline ends. This CDR3 is CASSPKGGQGATNEKLFF. The CDR3 DNA follows: TGTGCCAGCAGCCCCAAGGGGGGGCAGGGAGCAACTAATGAAAAACTGTTTTTT.

The gene calls are TRBV5-6 and TRBJ1-2, with TRBD1 identical over 9 bases. Germline CDR1 is SGHDT and CDR2 is YYEEEE. Trimming at V came to 4 bases and at J to 4 bases, leaving 2 bases not matched to a gene. This CDR3 contains 13 residues. CDR3 in DNA: TGTGCCAGCAGCATGACAGGGGGCTATGGCTACACCTTC. Translating gives CASSMTGGYGYTF.

CDR3 DNA sequence: TGTGCCAGCAGCTCGCTTCAGCTAGCGGGAGGAGGCGAGCAGTACTTC. It is translated as CASSSLQLAGGGEQYF. The chain carries TRBV5-5 and TRBJ2-7; TRBD2 aligns across 11 bases. The V segment lost 3 bases and the J segment 6 bases; nucleotides outside the gene matches: 11. This CDR3 is built from 16 residues. Germline CDR1 reads SGHKS; CDR2 reads YYEKEE (reference sequence).

The rearrangement links TRBV5-6 to TRBJ2-5; TRBD1 matches 8 bases. Germline V gene sequence: CDR1 SGHDT, CDR2 YYEEEE. Trimming removed 0 bases from V and 9 bases from J; junction bases left unmatched: 22. The CDR3 covers 19 residues. The CDR3 DNA is TGTGCCAGCAGCTTGGATCCCCGGTCCGGGACAGGTATTAATCGGGCCCAGTACTTC. It yields the protein CASSLDPRSGTGINRAQYF.

The chain has TRBV4-1 and TRBJ1-5, with TRBD1 identical over 7 bases. CDR1 is MGHRA and CDR2 is YSYEKL in the germline V gene. V lost 1 base and J lost 5; bases outside the gene matches: 2. CDR3 size: 14 residues. The chain's CDR3 is CASSQVQGDQPQHF. Written as DNA, the CDR3 is TGCGCCAGCAGCCAAGTCCAGGGGGATCAGCCCCAGCATTTT.

The rearrangement uses TRBV30 and TRBJ2-3; 14 bases line up with TRBD2. After removal of 8 bases from V and 7 bases from J, the junction contained 14 bases not matched to a gene. CDR1 and CDR2 from the germline V gene are GTSNPN and SVGIG (reference sequence). This CDR3 has 16 residues. The CDR3 bases are TGTGCCGCCCAAAAACTGGGACTAGCGGGAGTTCATACGCAGTATTTT. Protein: CAAQKLGLAGVHTQYF.

J is TRBJ2-7 and V is TRBV16; D unresolved. This CDR3 has 13 amino acids. Germline lookup yields CDR1 KGHSY and CDR2 FQNENV. The germline V and J ends were trimmed by 5 bases and 5 bases, with 13 bases remaining between them. The CDR3 coding sequence is TGTGCCAGCAGCGACCTCACGAGTAACGAGCAGTACTTC. Translation: CASSDLTSNEQYF.

This clone was recorded only once. This chain joins TRBV11-1 and TRBJ1-5; a possible D gene is TRBD1 (6 bases). Germline-derived CDR1 and CDR2 are SGHAT and FQDESV (reference sequence). V lost 4 bases and J lost 2, with 6 bases in between. There are 13 residues in the CDR3. The CDR3 DNA is TGTGCCAGCAGCTCAGGGGGCAATCAGCCCCAGCATTTT. It specifies CASSSGGNQPQHF.

This chain joins TRBV6-1 and TRBJ2-1; D ambiguous. The CDR3 sequence is 15 residues long. Between the trimmed V and J ends, which lost 3 bases and 0 bases, there was a span of 9 bases. CDR1 MNHNS and CDR2 SASEGT come from the germline V gene. The CDR3 bases are TGTGCCAGCAGTGATGCTCTGGGCTCCTACAATGAGCAGTTCTTC. Amino acids: CASSDALGSYNEQFF.

V gene TRBV29-1 combines with J gene TRBJ2-5, with 7 positions matching TRBD2. This CDR3 comprises 12 residues. CDR1 and CDR2 (germline): SQVTM, ANQGSEA. Germline trimming cut 4 bases from V and 4 bases from J; bases unmatched to any gene: 3. DNA for the CDR3: TGCAGCGTTGGGACTAGGGCAGAGACCCAGTACTTC. Its protein product is CSVGTRAETQYF.

This rearrangement joins TRBV28 to TRBJ1-2; D is ambiguous. The germline CDR1 and CDR2 sequences are MDHEN and SYDVKM. V was cut by 6 bases and J by 1 base, with 9 bases left in between. The CDR3 contains 13 residues. The CDR3 region is CASSPTFNYGYTF. The CDR3 nucleotides are TGTGCCAGCAGCCCAACCTTTAACTATGGCTACACCTTC.

This sequence joins TRBV2 and TRBJ2-7, with 7 bases that match TRBD1. V was clipped by 4 bases and J by 4 bases; unmatched bases: 4. The CDR3 contains 13 residues. Germline CDR1 and CDR2: SNHLY and FYNNEI. CDR3 sequence: CASSAGRGYEQYF. The CDR3 nucleotides read TGTGCCAGCAGTGCGGGCAGGGGGTACGAGCAGTACTTC.